These 4 T cell receptor beta chains share one sample of origin, sequenced in a study of neoadjuvant nivolumab and ipilimumab in lung cancer. Some clones are missing from TCRdb's copy, which holds only in-frame ones; the method was immunoSEQ multiplex PCR. The sample carries 40,000 to 60,000 clones, roughly 90% recorded once. The sequencing here drew on blood, taken before neoadjuvant nivolumab, alone or with ipilimumab. The receptor set was obtained from an adult with non-small cell lung cancer. Some clones in this sample may be carry-over from other donors' samples.

This clone has only one observation. The chain carries TRBV7-2 and TRBJ1-2; D remains unclear. The V end lost 4 bases, the J end lost 5 bases, and 14 bases lay between the germline ends. This CDR3 spans 14 amino acids. Germline CDR1 SGHTA, CDR2 FQGNSA. DNA of the CDR3: TGTGCCAGCAGCTCGCGGACGGAGCTATATGGCTACACCTTC. Translating it yields CASSSRTELYGYTF.

This clone came up a few times. V usage is TRBV25-1 and J usage is TRBJ2-1, with TRBD2 as a possible D gene (6 bases). V dropped 2 bases and J dropped 4 bases, with 9 bases sitting between them. Per germline, CDR1 MGHDK and CDR2 SYGVNS. CDR3 size: 14 residues. The CDR3 loop reads CASSERRGYNEQFF. Written as DNA, the CDR3 is TGTGCCAGCAGTGAACGGCGGGGTTACAATGAGCAGTTCTTC.

This sequence joins TRBV15 and TRBJ1-5; 7 nucleotides line up with TRBD1. CDR1 is LNHNV, CDR2 YYDKDF, per germline (reference sequence). Trimming removed 0 bases from V and 7 bases from J; junction bases left unmatched: 6. The CDR3 covers 15 residues. CDR3 loop: CATSRDRQGGQPQHF. CDR3 sequence (DNA): TGTGCCACCAGCAGAGATAGACAGGGTGGCCAGCCCCAGCATTTT. Full variable domain (remainder filled in from reference TRBV15 and TRBJ1-5): DAMVIQNPRYQVTQFGKPVTLSCSQTLNHNVMYWYQQKSSQAPKLLFHYYDKDFNNEADTPDNFQSRRPNTSFCFLDIRSPGLGDTAMYLCATSRDRQGGQPQHFGDGTRLSIL.

The genes are TRBV9 and TRBJ2-7; TRBD2 agrees at 7 bases. The CDR3 is 14 amino acids. J was trimmed by 7 bases and V by 0 bases; bases with no gene match: 7. Germline CDR1 reads SGDLS; CDR2 reads YYNGEE. The CDR3: CASSVEIGEGEQYF. DNA of the CDR3: TGTGCCAGCAGCGTAGAGATAGGGGAGGGGGAGCAGTACTTC.